This T cell receptor beta chain comes out of a study of shared clonotypes between healthy human individuals. Study summary: The cohort had two women and three men, ages 18 to 49. Study-wide findings and caveats: It was the non-shared clonotypes that had lower generation probabilities than clonotypes shared by all four donors.

TCRdb's copy holds only in-frame clones and misses some; the assay was immunoSEQ multiplex PCR. The sample has 2.3 million or so clones, about 92% seen once. As regards this clone: Antigen specificity is unknown.

The CDR3 contains 14 residues. Germline CDR1 reads MRHNA; CDR2 reads SNTAGT. V shed 2 bases and J shed 7 bases, with 13 bases lying between them. This TCR came from a man aged 18 to 35 in good health. Some clones in this sample may be carry-over from other donors' samples. The rearrangement links TRBV6-4 to TRBJ2-3; the D gene is possibly TRBD2 (5 bases). Sequencing input: naive CD4+ T cells from PBMCs. Documented subset: CD45RA+ positively selected. CDR3: CASSDTDSPHTQYF. CDR3 nucleotides: TGTGCCAGCAGTGACACGGACTCTCCACATACGCAGTATTTT.